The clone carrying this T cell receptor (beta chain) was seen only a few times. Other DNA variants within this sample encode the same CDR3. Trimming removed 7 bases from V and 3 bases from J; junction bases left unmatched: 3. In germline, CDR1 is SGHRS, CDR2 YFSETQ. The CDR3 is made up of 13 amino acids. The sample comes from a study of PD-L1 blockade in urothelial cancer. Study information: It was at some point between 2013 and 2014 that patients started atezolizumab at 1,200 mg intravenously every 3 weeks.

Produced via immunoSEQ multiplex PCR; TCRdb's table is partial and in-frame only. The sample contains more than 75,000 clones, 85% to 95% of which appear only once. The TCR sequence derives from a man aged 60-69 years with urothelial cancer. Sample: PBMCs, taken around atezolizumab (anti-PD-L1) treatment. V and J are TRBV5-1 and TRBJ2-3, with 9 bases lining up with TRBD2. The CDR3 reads CASLAGETDTQYF. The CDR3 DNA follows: TGCGCCAGCTTAGCGGGGGAAACAGATACGCAGTATTTT.